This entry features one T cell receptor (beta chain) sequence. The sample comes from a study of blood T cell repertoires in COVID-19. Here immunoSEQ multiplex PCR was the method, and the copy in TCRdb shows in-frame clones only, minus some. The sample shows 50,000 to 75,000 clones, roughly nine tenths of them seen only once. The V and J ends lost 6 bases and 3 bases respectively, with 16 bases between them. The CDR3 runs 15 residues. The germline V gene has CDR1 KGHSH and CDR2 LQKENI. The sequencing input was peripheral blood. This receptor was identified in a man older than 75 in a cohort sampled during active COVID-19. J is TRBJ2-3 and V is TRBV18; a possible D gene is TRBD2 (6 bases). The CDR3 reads CASSPSLAATDTQYF. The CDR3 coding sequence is TGTGCCAGCTCCCCATCACTAGCTGCGACAGATACGCAGTATTTT.